One and the same sample provided the 5 T cell receptor beta chains below, sequenced in a study of cytomegalovirus exposure and HLA in healthy donors. PCR was performed using 60 Vbeta and 13 Jbeta primers. Assay: immunoSEQ multiplex PCR; the TCRdb copy retains only in-frame clones and omits some. In the table there are about 150,000 clones, less than 80% of which are singletons. Source material: PBMCs. The receptors here all came from a female donor in good health and CMV-seropositive.

V usage is TRBV10-2 and J usage is TRBJ2-2; tentatively, D is TRBD2 (5 bases). The ends were cut back, 2 bases at V and 6 bases at J, with 13 bases in the middle. The CDR3 is made up of 15 amino acids. CDR1 and CDR2 from the germline V gene are WSHSY and SAAADI. The CDR3 coding sequence is TGCGCCAGCAGTGAGGAACTAGTTTCCGCCGGGGAGCTGTTTTTT. It is translated as CASSEELVSAGELFF.

The V call is TRBV15, the J call TRBJ2-7; 7 bases are a match to TRBD1. Germline CDR1 is LNHNV and CDR2 is YYDKDF (reference sequence). CDR3 length equals 15 residues. Trimming removed 1 base from V and 6 bases from J; junction bases left unmatched: 9. CDR3: CATSRVGDRYGEQYF. DNA for the CDR3: TGTGCCACCAGCAGAGTAGGGGACAGATACGGCGAGCAGTACTTC.

The chain joins TRBV7-9 to TRBJ2-7; 13 bases fit TRBD2. In germline, CDR1 is SEHNR, CDR2 FQNEAQ (reference sequence). The CDR3 covers 18 residues. V was pared by 2 bases and J by 6 bases, with 13 bases of the junction left unmatched. The chain's CDR3 is CASSLLSLAGGPAGEQYF. CDR3 coding DNA: TGTGCCAGCAGCTTACTATCACTAGCGGGAGGGCCGGCCGGCGAGCAGTACTTC.

This chain connects TRBV2 to TRBJ1-2; D ambiguous. Germline V CDR1 and CDR2: SNHLY, FYNNEI. This CDR3 comprises 15 residues. V dropped 3 bases and J dropped 2 bases, with 13 bases sitting between them. The CDR3 DNA reads TGTGCCAGCAGTGAGGTGCGGGGTCCAAACTATGGCTACACCTTC. This gives the protein CASSEVRGPNYGYTF.

V is TRBV5-1 and J is TRBJ1-2; D is possibly TRBD1 (6 bases). Trimming pared 3 bases from V and 4 bases from J, leaving 10 bases between. The germline CDR1 and CDR2 sequences are SGHRS and YFSETQ. The CDR3 has 13 amino acids. The CDR3 region has the DNA TGCGCCAGCAGCTGGGCGGACAGCTATGGCTACACCTTC. Its protein product is CASSWADSYGYTF.